The sequence of this T cell receptor beta chain was determined in a study of PD-L1 blockade in urothelial cancer. Study in general: The analyses of blood took place 3 weeks (second dose) and 6 weeks after treatment start.

Trimming stripped 4 bases from V and 7 bases from J, with 14 bases between. This CDR3 comprises 15 residues. The germline V gene has CDR1 MNHNY and CDR2 SVGAGI (reference sequence). The table came from immunoSEQ multiplex PCR; TCRdb's copy has only in-frame clones and leaves some out. This table holds 120,000 or so clones, around 88% found once. Noted time point: peripheral blood 6 weeks after treatment start. V is TRBV6-6 and J is TRBJ1-6, with D tentatively TRBD1 (6 bases). The receptor was derived from a man in his forties or fifties with urothelial cancer. Sequenced here: PBMCs, sampled around atezolizumab (anti-PD-L1) treatment. CDR3 loop: CASSFKGHKNSPLHF. CDR3 nucleotides: TGTGCCAGCAGTTTCAAGGGACATAAGAATTCACCCCTCCACTTT.